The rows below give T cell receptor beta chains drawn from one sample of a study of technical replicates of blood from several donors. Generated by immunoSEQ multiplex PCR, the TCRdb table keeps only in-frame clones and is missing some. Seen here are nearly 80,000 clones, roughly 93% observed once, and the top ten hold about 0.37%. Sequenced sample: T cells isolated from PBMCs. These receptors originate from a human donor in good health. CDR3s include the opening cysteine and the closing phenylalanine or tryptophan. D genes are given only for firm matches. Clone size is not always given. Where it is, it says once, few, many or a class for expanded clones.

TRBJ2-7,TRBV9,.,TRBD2,TGTGCCAGCAGCGTACTGCGGGGGTACGAGCAGTACTTC,CASSVLRGYEQYF
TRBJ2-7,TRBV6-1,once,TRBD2,TGTGCCAGCAGTCCGAGACTAGCGGGGTCCTACGAGCAGTACTTC,CASSPRLAGSYEQYF
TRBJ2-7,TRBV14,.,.,TGTGCCAGCAGCCTTTACAGGGAGAGAGCGAACGAGCAGTACTTC,CASSLYRERANEQYF
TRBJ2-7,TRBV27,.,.,TGTGCCAGCCGCTTCGGGGGAGCCTCCTACGAGCAGTACTTC,CASRFGGASYEQYF
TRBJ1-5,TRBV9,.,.,TGTGCCAGCAGCGCCGGCAATCAGCCCCAGCATTTT,CASSAGNQPQHF
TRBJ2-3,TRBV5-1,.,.,TGCGCCAGCCTTCTTGGCGGTAGCACAGATACGCAGTATTTT,CASLLGGSTDTQYF
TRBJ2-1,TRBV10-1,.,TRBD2,TGCGCCAGCAGTAGGACTAGCCGGAATGAGCAGTTCTTC,CASSRTSRNEQFF
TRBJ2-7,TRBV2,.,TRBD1,TGTGCCAGCGGCAGGACAGGAGATCCTTACGAGCAGTACTTC,CASGRTGDPYEQYF
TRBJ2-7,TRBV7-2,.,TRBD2,TGTGCCAGCAGCTTAGACGGCCTAGCGGGTGGCACCTACGAGCAGTACTTC,CASSLDGLAGGTYEQYF
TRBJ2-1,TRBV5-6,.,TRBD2,TGTGCCAGCAGCTTGCCTAGCGGGGTTGAGCAGTTCTTC,CASSLPSGVEQFF
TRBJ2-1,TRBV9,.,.,TGTGCCAGCAGCGTAGGCGGTAGCGTAGGCAATGAGCAGTTCTTC,CASSVGGSVGNEQFF
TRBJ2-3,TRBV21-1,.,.,TGTGCCAGCAGCACCTGGACTAGCGGGAGGGGACGCACAGATACGCAGTATTTT,CASSTWTSGRGRTDTQYF
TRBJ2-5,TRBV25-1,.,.,TGTGCCAGCAGTGGACAGTTACGAAAAGAGACCCAGTACTTC,CASSGQLRKETQYF
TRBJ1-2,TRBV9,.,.,TGTGCCAGCTCCCTCCGGGACAAGTCTTACTATGGCTACACCTTC,CASSLRDKSYYGYTF
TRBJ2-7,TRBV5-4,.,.,TGTGCCAGCAGCCTAACTGGTGGGGCTGACGAGCAGTACTTC,CASSLTGGADEQYF
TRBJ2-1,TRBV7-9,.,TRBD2,TGTGCCAGCAGCTCTGGGACTAGCGGGATTGTGCCCTACAATGAGCAGTTCTTC,CASSSGTSGIVPYNEQFF
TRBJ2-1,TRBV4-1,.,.,TGCGCCAGCAGCCAAACTATGACCCGCAATGAGCAGTTCTTC,CASSQTMTRNEQFF
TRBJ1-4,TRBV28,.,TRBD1,TGTGCCAGCAGGGGGGACAGGGCTTGGTCTAATGAAAAACTGTTTTTT,CASRGDRAWSNEKLFF
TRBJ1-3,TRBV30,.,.,TGTGCCTGGAGTAAAGCCGGAAACACCATATATTTT,CAWSKAGNTIYF
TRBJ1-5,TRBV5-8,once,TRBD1,TGTGCCAGCAGCTTACCATGGGACAGGAATCAGCCCCAGCATTTT,CASSLPWDRNQPQHF
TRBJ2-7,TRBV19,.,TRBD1,TGTGCCAGTAACGGGACAGGGGCCTACGAGCAGTACTTC,CASNGTGAYEQYF
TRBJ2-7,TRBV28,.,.,TGTGCCAGCAGGAGAGACTTAGCTTACGAGCAGTACTTC,CASRRDLAYEQYF
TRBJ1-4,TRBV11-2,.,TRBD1,TGTGCCAGCAGGATCGACAGGGGACCTAATGAAAAACTGTTTTTT,CASRIDRGPNEKLFF
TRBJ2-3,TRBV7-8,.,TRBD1,TGTGCCAGCAGCCGGGACAGGGAGATAGATACGCAGTATTTT,CASSRDREIDTQYF
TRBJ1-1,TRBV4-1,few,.,TGCGCCAGCAGCCCAAATTTTTGGGGGCTGAACACTGAAGCTTTCTTT,CASSPNFWGLNTEAFF
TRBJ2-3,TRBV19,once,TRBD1,TGTGCCAGTAGTATAGACCCTCACAGGGGGTGGGAAGATACGCAGTATTTT,CASSIDPHRGWEDTQYF
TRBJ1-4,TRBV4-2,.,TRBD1,TGTGCCAGCAGCCAGAACAGGGGGCTAGCTAATGAAAAACTGTTTTTT,CASSQNRGLANEKLFF
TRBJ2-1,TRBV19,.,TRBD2,TGTGCCTCCAGGAGGCTAGCGGGAGAGTATGAGCAGTTCTTC,CASRRLAGEYEQFF
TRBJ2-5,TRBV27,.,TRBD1,TGTGCCAGCAGTTCTGTGGACAGGGAAGAGACCCAGTACTTC,CASSSVDREETQYF
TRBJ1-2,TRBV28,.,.,TGTGCCAGCAGTTTGGGCAGGGCCGGCGGCTACACCTTC,CASSLGRAGGYTF
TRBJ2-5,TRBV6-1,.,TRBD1,TGTGCCAGCACCAGGGGGTACCAAGAGACCCAGTACTTC,CASTRGYQETQYF
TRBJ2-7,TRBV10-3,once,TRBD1,TGTGCCATCAGTACCCCGGGACAGCCCTACGAGCAGTACTTC,CAISTPGQPYEQYF
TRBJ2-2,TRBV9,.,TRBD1,TGTGCCAGCAGCGTGACTCCGGGACAGGGGGTTAACACCGGGGAGCTGTTTTTT,CASSVTPGQGVNTGELFF
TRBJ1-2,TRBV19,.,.,TGTGCCAGTAAGGCCGGCGCGGGCCCCTATGGCTACACCTTC,CASKAGAGPYGYTF
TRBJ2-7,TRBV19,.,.,TGTGCCAGTAGTATAATTGCAGGGGCCTCCTACGAGCAGTACTTC,CASSIIAGASYEQYF
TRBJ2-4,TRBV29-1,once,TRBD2,TGCAGCGTTATCCTAGCGGGAGGGAGCATTCAGTACTTC,CSVILAGGSIQYF
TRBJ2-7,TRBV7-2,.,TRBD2,TGTGCCAGCAGCCCGGGACTAGCGGGAGCCCACGGGGGCGAGCAGTACTTC,CASSPGLAGAHGGEQYF
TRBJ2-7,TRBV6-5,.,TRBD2,TGTGCCCCACTCGCGGGAGACTCCGAGCAGTACTTC,CAPLAGDSEQYF
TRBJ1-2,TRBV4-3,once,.,TGCGCCAGCAGCCAAGAAGTGTCTACCTATGGCTACACCTTC,CASSQEVSTYGYTF
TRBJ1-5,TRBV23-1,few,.,TGCGCCAGCAGTCCCTCAAACAGGCATAGCAATCAGCCCCAGCATTTT,CASSPSNRHSNQPQHF
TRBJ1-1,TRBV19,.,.,TGTGCCAGCACACTGGGGGGGTATGGTGAAGCTTTCTTT,CASTLGGYGEAFF
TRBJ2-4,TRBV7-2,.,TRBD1,TGTGCCAGCAGCTCGACAGGGGGCGCAGACATTCAGTACTTC,CASSSTGGADIQYF
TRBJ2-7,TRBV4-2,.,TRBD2,TGTGCCAGCAGCCACGGCCTACTAGCGGGAAGGTACGAGCAGTACTTC,CASSHGLLAGRYEQYF